The text below deals with one TCR beta chain. Its antigen is not known. Genomic DNA came from blood conventional CD4+ T cells gated CD25-low CD127-high. The data were produced by immunoSEQ multiplex PCR, yet TCRdb's version contains in-frame clones alone and is incomplete. The sample consists of 30,000 to 40,000 clones, 70% to 80% of them appearing once. CDR3 length: 14 amino acids. CDR1 and CDR2 (germline): SGHTA, FQGNSA. Trimming removed 2 bases at V and 1 base at J, with 8 bases between. The sample comes from a study of regulatory and conventional T cells in RAG deficiency. General study results and limits: In Omenn syndrome, sorted "Tregs" may be peripherally activated cells. Treg unique TCR beta sequences were about 110-fold fewer in Omenn syndrome and CID/AS patients than controls.

These same data were also listed under a study on regulatory T cells. This second study notes: The PCR used 52 TRBV and 13 TRBJ primers. Patient repertoires had restricted TRB V-J pairs and skewed V and J usage, most in Tregs.

Sequenced sample: CD4+ effector T cells sorted from blood. This receptor was identified in a human donor in good health. V gene TRBV7-2 combines with J gene TRBJ2-5; perhaps TRBD2 as D (5 bases). The CDR3 sequence: CASSLSRGQETQYF. Here the CDR3 DNA reads TGTGCCAGCAGCTTATCCCGGGGCCAAGAGACCCAGTACTTC.